This T cell receptor beta chain comes out of a study of blood T cells in healthy people across ages. The ends were cut back, 5 bases at V and 2 bases at J, with 13 bases in the middle. Germline lookup yields CDR1 MDHEN and CDR2 SYDVKM. There are 14 residues in the CDR3. Combining a sample-barcoded 5' primer with a J-beta primer mix, a second PCR ran for 7 to 11 cycles. TCRdb re-analysed the 5' RACE reads in MiXCR, keeping a single row per CDR3 protein. The repertoire holds roughly 700,000 distinct CDR3 sequences, with approximately 25% as singletons. This clonotype has a handful of counts. The sample also formed part of further work on T cells of mothers and their children.

The TCR sequence derives from a boy aged 5-17 years in good health. The chain is built from TRBV28 and TRBJ2-7; D call uncertain. Sequencing was performed on blood. CDR3 in amino acids: CASSPPAVAYEQYF. In DNA form, the CDR3 reads TGTGCCAGCAGTCCCCCAGCAGTCGCCTACGAGCAGTACTTC.